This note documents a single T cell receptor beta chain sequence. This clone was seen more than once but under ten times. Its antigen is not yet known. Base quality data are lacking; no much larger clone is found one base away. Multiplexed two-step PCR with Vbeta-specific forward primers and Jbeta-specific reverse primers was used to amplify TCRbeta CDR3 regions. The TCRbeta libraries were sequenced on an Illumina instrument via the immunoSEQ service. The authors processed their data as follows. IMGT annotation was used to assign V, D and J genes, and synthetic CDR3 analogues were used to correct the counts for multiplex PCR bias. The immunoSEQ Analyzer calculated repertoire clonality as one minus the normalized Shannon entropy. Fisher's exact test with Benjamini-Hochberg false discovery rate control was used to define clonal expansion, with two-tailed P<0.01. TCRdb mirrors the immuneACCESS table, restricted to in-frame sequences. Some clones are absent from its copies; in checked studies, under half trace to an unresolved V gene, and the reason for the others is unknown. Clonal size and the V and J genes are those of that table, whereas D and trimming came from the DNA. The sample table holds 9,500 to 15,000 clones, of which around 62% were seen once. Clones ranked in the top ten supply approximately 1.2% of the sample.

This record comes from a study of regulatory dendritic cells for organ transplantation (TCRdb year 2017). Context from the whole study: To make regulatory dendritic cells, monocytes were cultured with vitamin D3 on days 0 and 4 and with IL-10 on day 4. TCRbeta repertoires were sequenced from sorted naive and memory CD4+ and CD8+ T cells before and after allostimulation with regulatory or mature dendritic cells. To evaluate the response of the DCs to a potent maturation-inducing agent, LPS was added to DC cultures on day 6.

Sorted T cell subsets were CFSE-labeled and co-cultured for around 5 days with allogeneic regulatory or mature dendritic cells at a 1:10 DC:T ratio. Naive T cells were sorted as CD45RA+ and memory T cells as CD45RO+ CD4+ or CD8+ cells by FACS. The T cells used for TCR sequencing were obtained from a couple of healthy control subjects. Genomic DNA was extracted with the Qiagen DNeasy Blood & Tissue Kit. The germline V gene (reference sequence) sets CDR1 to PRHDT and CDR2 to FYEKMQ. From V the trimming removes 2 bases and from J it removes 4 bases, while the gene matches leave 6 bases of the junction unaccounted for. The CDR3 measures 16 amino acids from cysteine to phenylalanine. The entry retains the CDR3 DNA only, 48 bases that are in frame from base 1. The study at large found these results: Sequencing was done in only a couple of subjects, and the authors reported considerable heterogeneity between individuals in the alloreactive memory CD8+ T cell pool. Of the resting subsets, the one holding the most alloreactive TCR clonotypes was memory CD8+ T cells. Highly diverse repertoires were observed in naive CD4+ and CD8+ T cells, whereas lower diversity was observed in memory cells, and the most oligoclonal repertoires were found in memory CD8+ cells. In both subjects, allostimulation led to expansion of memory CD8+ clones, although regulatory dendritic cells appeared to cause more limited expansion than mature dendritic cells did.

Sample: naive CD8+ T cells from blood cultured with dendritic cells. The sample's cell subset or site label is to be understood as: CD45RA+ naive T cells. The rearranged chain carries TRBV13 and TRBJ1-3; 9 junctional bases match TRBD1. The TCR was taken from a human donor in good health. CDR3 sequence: CASSLIDRGDGNTIYF. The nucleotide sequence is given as TGTGCCAGCAGCTTAATCGACAGGGGGGACGGAAACACCATATATTTT.